A selection of T cell receptor beta chains follows, all from one sample in a study of siplizumab effects on memory and regulatory T cells. Using immunoSEQ multiplex PCR, the repertoire was profiled, and TCRdb retains in-frame clones only, with some absent. The sample consists of approximately 100,000 clones, about 91% of them appearing once. The material sequenced was CD4+ T cells sorted from blood. The receptors originated from a human donor in good health. Some clones in this sample may be carry-over from other donors' samples. Both conserved end residues are part of each CDR3. A D gene is named only where the DNA matches it firmly. Rows may omit the clone size; those that give it use once, few, many or a size class.

j_gene	v_gene	d_gene	abundance	len	CDR3aa	CDR3nt
TRBJ1-5	TRBV28	-	-	13	CASSRQDNQPQHF	TGTGCCAGCAGTAGACAGGACAATCAGCCCCAGCATTTT
TRBJ1-2	TRBV6-1	TRBD1	-	14	CASRTGGANYGYTF	TGTGCCAGCAGGACAGGGGGCGCGAACTATGGCTACACCTTC
TRBJ2-3	TRBV5-1	TRBD2	-	16	CASSLAKAGGPDTQYF	TGCGCCAGCAGCTTGGCCAAAGCGGGAGGGCCGGATACGCAGTATTTT
TRBJ1-1	TRBV9	-	few	14	CASSPHVRNTEAFF	TGTGCCAGCAGCCCCCACGTTAGGAACACTGAAGCTTTCTTT
TRBJ1-2	TRBV30	-	-	11	CAWSLAGGYTF	TGTGCCTGGAGTTTAGCGGGGGGCTACACCTTC
TRBJ2-3	TRBV21-1	-	once	16	CASSRGTSGTTDTQYF	TGTGCCAGCAGCAGGGGCACTAGCGGGACCACAGATACGCAGTATTTT
TRBJ2-5	TRBV7-2	-	-	11	CASSQQETQYF	TGTGCCAGCAGCCAACAAGAGACCCAGTACTTC
TRBJ1-1	TRBV5-1	-	few	13	CASSPQGNTEAFF	TGCGCCAGCAGCCCACAGGGTAACACTGAAGCTTTCTTT
TRBJ2-7	TRBV4-2	-	-	14	CASSPRRQVYEQYF	TGTGCCAGCAGCCCCCGAAGGCAGGTTTACGAGCAGTACTTC
TRBJ2-1	TRBV11-1	-	-	12	CASSPDWDEQFF	TGTGCCAGCAGCCCCGATTGGGATGAGCAGTTCTTC
TRBJ1-1	TRBV6-5	-	-	14	CASSPRGAHTEAFF	TGTGCCAGCAGTCCCCGAGGGGCGCACACTGAAGCTTTCTTT
TRBJ2-7	TRBV6-5	TRBD1	-	16	CASSYSSRQGGYEQYF	TGTGCCAGCAGTTACTCGAGTAGACAGGGGGGCTACGAGCAGTACTTC
TRBJ1-2	TRBV5-1	TRBD1	-	14	CASSAGTGFAGYTF	TGCGCCAGCAGCGCCGGGACAGGGTTTGCTGGCTACACCTTC
TRBJ2-5	TRBV5-1	-	once	14	CASSLGTGGETQYF	TGCGCCAGCAGCTTGGGCACAGGCGGGGAGACCCAGTACTTC
TRBJ1-4	TRBV6-1	TRBD1	-	14	CASSGGTANEKLFF	TGTGCCAGCAGTGGCGGGACAGCAAATGAAAAACTGTTTTTT
TRBJ2-7	TRBV7-9	-	-	13	CASSFFAIYEQYF	TGTGCCAGCAGCTTCTTCGCCATTTACGAGCAGTACTTC
TRBJ1-6	TRBV28	-	-	15	CASSLLDQYNSPLHF	TGTGCCAGCAGTTTACTCGACCAATATAATTCACCCCTCCACTTT
TRBJ2-5	TRBV18	-	-	13	CASSPSDQRAQYF	TGTGCCAGCTCACCTTCGGATCAAAGGGCCCAGTACTTC
TRBJ1-5	TRBV7-9	-	once	15	CASSLGGLGNQPQHF	TGTGCCAGCAGCTTGGGGGGTCTGGGCAATCAGCCCCAGCATTTT
TRBJ1-5	TRBV6-1	-	-	15	CASSGGRLSNQPQHF	TGTGCCAGCAGTGGAGGACGTCTTAGCAATCAGCCCCAGCATTTT
TRBJ2-2	TRBV5-1	-	-	16	CASSQGTSTNTGELFF	TGCGCCAGCAGTCAAGGGACGTCTACGAACACCGGGGAGCTGTTTTTT
TRBJ2-7	TRBV4-1	-	-	13	CASSRDWAYEQYF	TGCGCCAGCAGCCGGGACTGGGCCTACGAGCAGTACTTC
TRBJ1-1	TRBV7-2	-	few	14	CASSLASGTAEAFF	TGTGCCAGCAGCTTAGCATCGGGGACGGCTGAAGCTTTCTTT
TRBJ1-4	TRBV6-6	-	-	15	CASVNREPPNEKLFF	TGTGCCAGTGTTAACAGGGAGCCTCCTAATGAAAAACTGTTTTTT
TRBJ2-7	TRBV6-1	-	-	15	CASSETASVSYEQYF	TGTGCCAGCAGTGAAACAGCGTCGGTTTCCTACGAGCAGTACTTC
TRBJ2-5	TRBV5-1	-	-	14	CASSLGAAQETQYF	TGCGCCAGCAGCTTGGGGGCAGCGCAAGAGACCCAGTACTTC
TRBJ2-1	TRBV18	TRBD2	-	14	CASSPRGLAGSCFF	TGTGCCAGCTCACCACGGGGACTAGCGGGATCCTGCTTCTTC
TRBJ1-5	TRBV7-9	-	-	12	CASSLDNQPQHF	TGTGCCAGCAGCTTAGATAATCAGCCCCAGCATTTT
TRBJ1-2	TRBV27	-	-	13	CASSLGRGDGYTF	TGTGCCAGCAGCCTGGGGCGGGGGGATGGCTACACCTTC
TRBJ2-7	TRBV5-1	TRBD1	-	13	CASSAGGSYEQYF	TGCGCCAGCAGCGCAGGGGGCTCCTACGAGCAGTACTTC
TRBJ1-1	TRBV19	-	-	14	CASRQNTVSTEAFF	TGTGCCAGTCGCCAAAATACAGTTTCCACTGAAGCTTTCTTT
TRBJ2-7	TRBV18	-	-	14	CASSPQQGRNEQYF	TGTGCCAGCTCACCCCAACAGGGAAGGAACGAGCAGTACTTC
TRBJ1-1	TRBV25-1	-	-	14	CASSEHRMNTEAFF	TGTGCCAGCAGTGAGCATCGCATGAACACTGAAGCTTTCTTT
TRBJ2-7	TRBV7-2	-	-	15	CASSLVGGVTYEQYF	TGTGCCAGCAGCTTAGTAGGCGGGGTCACCTACGAGCAGTACTTC
TRBJ2-7	TRBV1	-	-	12	CTSSHSTYEQYF	TGCACCAGCAGCCACTCTACCTACGAGCAGTACTTC
TRBJ2-1	TRBV28	-	once	15	CALSGGTGVGDEQFF	TGTGCCCTTTCCGGGGGTACAGGGGTTGGGGATGAGCAGTTCTTC
TRBJ2-2	TRBV27	TRBD2	-	16	CASSPGWSGRAGELFF	TGTGCCAGCAGTCCCGGATGGAGCGGGAGGGCCGGGGAGCTGTTTTTT
TRBJ2-3	TRBV14	-	once	14	CASSRRLVSDTQYF	TGTGCCAGCAGCCGGAGACTAGTCTCAGATACGCAGTATTTT
TRBJ1-5	TRBV6-6	-	-	16	CASSTQGVLINQPQHF	TGTGCCAGCAGTACACAGGGAGTATTAATCAATCAGCCCCAGCATTTT
TRBJ1-4	TRBV7-2	-	-	15	CASSYPDRPNEKLFF	TGTGCCAGCAGCTATCCGGACAGACCTAATGAAAAACTGTTTTTT